This TCR beta chain was sequenced during a study of early T cells in non-severe SARS-CoV-2 infection. TCRdb used MiXCR to reprocess the 5' RACE reads, holding one entry per CDR3 protein. The sample has about 26,000 distinct CDR3 sequences; 4% to 4.5% are singletons. CDR1 is MDHEN and CDR2 is SYDVKM in the germline V gene. The CDR3 is 14 amino acids. V was clipped by 7 bases and J by 8 bases, with 19 bases between them. This clonotype was found a few times. The sequence came from an adult who was a healthcare worker with PCR-confirmed SARS-CoV-2 infection or an uninfected control (not recorded which). Sequenced material: whole blood. This rearrangement joins TRBV28 to TRBJ2-3; D gene unclear. The CDR3 spells CASTPDRRPPTQYF. The CDR3 bases are TGTGCCAGCACCCCAGACCGGAGACCCCCTACGCAGTATTTT.